Listed here is a single T cell receptor beta chain. The target antigen is unknown. The sample originates from a study of cytomegalovirus exposure and HLA in healthy donors. V lost 7 bases to trimming and J lost 4 bases; unmatched junction nucleotides: 7. The CDR3 has 14 amino acids. Germline CDR1 SGHNT, CDR2 YYREEE (reference sequence). Study observations and caveats: Rare TCR sequences dominated, though some public TCRs recurred in many donors.

The PCR employed 60 Vbeta primers together with 13 Jbeta primers. Using immunoSEQ multiplex PCR, the repertoire was profiled, and TCRdb retains in-frame clones only, with some absent. The sample holds 250,000 to 300,000 clones; 85% to 95% are singletons and the top ten take less than 2%. The TCR sequence derives from a girl aged 2 to 10 in good health and CMV-seronegative. The rearrangement uses TRBV5-4 and TRBJ1-2; TRBD1 matches at 10 bases. Material: PBMCs. The CDR3 nucleotides read TGTGCCAGCGGATTCCGGACAGGGGGCTATGGCTACACCTTC. The encoded protein is CASGFRTGGYGYTF.